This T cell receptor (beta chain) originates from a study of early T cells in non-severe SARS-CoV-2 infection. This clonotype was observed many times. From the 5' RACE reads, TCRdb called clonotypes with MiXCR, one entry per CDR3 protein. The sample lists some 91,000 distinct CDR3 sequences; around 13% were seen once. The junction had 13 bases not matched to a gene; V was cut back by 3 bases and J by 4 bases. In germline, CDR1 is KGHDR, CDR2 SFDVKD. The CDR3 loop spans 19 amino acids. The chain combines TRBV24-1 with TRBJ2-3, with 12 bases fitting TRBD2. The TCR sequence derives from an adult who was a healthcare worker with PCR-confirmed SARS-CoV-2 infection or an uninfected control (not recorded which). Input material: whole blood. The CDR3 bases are TGTGCCACCAGTGATCCAATCCCCGGACTAGCGGGGTTGGCAGATACGCAGTATTTT. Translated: CATSDPIPGLAGLADTQYF.